Listed below are T cell receptor beta chains from one sample, sequenced in a study of T cells after yellow fever vaccination. TCRdb reanalysed the 5' RACE reads using MiXCR and keeps one entry per CDR3 protein. This table has 5,000 or so distinct CDR3 sequences, 5.5% to 8% appearing once. The input for sequencing was PBMCs, either bulk or a sorted T-cell subset (CD4+, CD8+, memory, or dextramer-sorted; not recorded which), taken more than 13 days after the first yellow fever vaccination. These receptors were collected from a young man who received the YFV17D yellow fever vaccine. The CDR3 runs from the conserved cysteine through the conserved F or W. The D gene is left open where the match is weak. Only some rows state a clone size, as once, few, many or a class for expanded clones.

clone size	V gene	J gene	D gene	CDR3 DNA	CDR3 protein
.	TRBV15	TRBJ2-7	.	TGTGCCAAGAGCTTTAGTACACCCTACGAGCAGTACTTC	CAKSFSTPYEQYF
many	TRBV20-1	TRBJ1-1	TRBD1	TGCAGTGCCGGTCCAGGGGGAACTGAAGCTTTCTTT	CSAGPGGTEAFF
many	TRBV6-5	TRBJ2-3	TRBD1	TGTGCCAGCAGTTCCCACCCGACAGGGCCCACGGATACGCAGTATTTT	CASSSHPTGPTDTQYF
many	TRBV4-1	TRBJ1-1	.	TGCGCCAGCAGCCAAGAGTGGGGCTTTGAAGCTTTCTTT	CASSQEWGFEAFF
many	TRBV27	TRBJ2-3	.	TGTGCCAGCAGTTCTGGATTTGCATTTACGCAGTATTTT	CASSSGFAFTQYF
many	TRBV7-9	TRBJ1-1	.	TGTGCCAGCAGTAGCCTGGACACTGAAGCTTTCTTT	CASSSLDTEAFF
many	TRBV5-1	TRBJ2-3	.	TGCGCCAGCAGCTCGAAGTGGGGGTCTGATACGCAGTATTTT	CASSSKWGSDTQYF
many	TRBV7-9	TRBJ1-2	.	TGTGCCAGCAGCTTTAGTGTGGGGAACTATGGCTACACCTTC	CASSFSVGNYGYTF
.	TRBV6-2/TRBV6-3	TRBJ2-3	.	TGTGCCAGCAGTCTCCCAGGTCAGGAGTACAAAACAGATACGCAGTATTTT	CASSLPGQEYKTDTQYF
many	TRBV10-2	TRBJ2-2	TRBD2	TGCGCCAGCATACCCCAAGGACTAGATTGCTCCGGGGAGCTGTTTTTT	CASIPQGLDCSGELFF
many	TRBV15	TRBJ2-7	.	TGTGCCACCAGCACCGGGACCACCTACGAGCAGTACTTC	CATSTGTTYEQYF
many	TRBV5-4	TRBJ2-1	.	TGTGCCAGCAGCTTTAGCTATTTCCACAATGAGCAGTTCTTC	CASSFSYFHNEQFF
many	TRBV7-8	TRBJ1-6	TRBD1	TGTGCCAGCACCCTACAGGGGTTCTATAATTCACCCCTCCACTTT	CASTLQGFYNSPLHF
many	TRBV6-1	TRBJ1-1	TRBD1	TGTGCCAGCAGTCCCGTCGGACAGGGGGACACTGAAGCTTTCTTT	CASSPVGQGDTEAFF
many	TRBV5-6	TRBJ1-5	TRBD1	TGTGCCAGCAGCCCCTGGACAGGAGGGCAGCCCCAGCATTTT	CASSPWTGGQPQHF
many	TRBV7-2	TRBJ2-1	.	TGTGCCAGCAGCCCCCCAGGGAACAATGAGCAGTTCTTC	CASSPPGNNEQFF
many	TRBV6-2/TRBV6-3	TRBJ2-7	.	TGTGCCAGCAGTCCGGGATACTCCTACGAGCAGTACTTC	CASSPGYSYEQYF
many	TRBV15	TRBJ1-5	TRBD1	TGTGCCACCAGCAGAGCGACAGGGGCTCAGCCCCAGCATTTT	CATSRATGAQPQHF
many	TRBV20-1	TRBJ2-1	.	TGCAGTGCTAGGCCGGGATCAACCAATGAGCAGTTCTTC	CSARPGSTNEQFF
many	TRBV5-1	TRBJ2-7	.	TGCGCCAGCAGCTTGACTCATGTAGTGGGGGACCAGTACTTC	CASSLTHVVGDQYF
many	TRBV5-1	TRBJ2-2	.	TGCGCCAGCAGTCTTCAGGGTAGCGACACCGGGGAGCTGTTTTTT	CASSLQGSDTGELFF
.	TRBV5-4	TRBJ1-1	.	TGTGCCAGCAGCTTGGGGGGGCCAGAGACTGAAGCTTTCTTT	CASSLGGPETEAFF
many	TRBV5-1	TRBJ2-1	TRBD2	TGCGCCAGCAGCCCTCGCTCTAGCGGCGAGCAGTTCTTC	CASSPRSSGEQFF
many	TRBV20-1	TRBJ2-7	.	TGCAGTGCTAGCCCGGGCAGGGGTGATTACGAGCAGTACTTC	CSASPGRGDYEQYF
medium-sized	TRBV7-6	TRBJ2-1	.	TGTGCCAGCAGCCTCGACAGATACAATGAGCAGTTCTTC	CASSLDRYNEQFF
many	TRBV6-1	TRBJ1-2	TRBD1	TGTGCCAGCAGTGGGGGACAGGGCTATGGCTACACCTTC	CASSGGQGYGYTF